The T cell receptor (gamma chain) described here comes from a study of gammadelta T cells in human blood (dated by TCRdb to between 2020 and 2021). Findings and caveats that apply to the study as a whole: According to the study, polyclonal expansion of innate gamma-delta T cells immediately after birth appeared to be driven by microbial exposure.

Library preparation was by RT-PCR. Sequencing instrument: Illumina MiSeq. The public reads were reprocessed by TCRdb using CATT, and rows of matching DNA were later combined. The sample yields around 180 gamma-chain clones; roughly 13% were counted once. Around 41% of the sample comes from the top ten. This clone is characterized as hyperexpanded (1% or more). The target of this receptor is not known. Base qualities are not provided; no much larger clone lies one nucleotide away. The sample contains more than one DNA sequence encoding this CDR3. The CDR3 measures 16 amino acids from cysteine to phenylalanine. The read is trimmed to its CDR3 DNA, 48 bases read in frame from base 1. Trimming leaves V shorter by 0 bases and J shorter by 6 bases, with the junction holding 2 bases beyond the gene matches. The germline V gene (reference sequence) supplies CDR1 GITISATS and CDR2 ISYDGTV.

This clonotype originated in a human donor. The sequenced material came from Vgamma9Vdelta2 gamma-delta T cells from adult blood. Rearrangement joined TRGV9 to TRGJP. The nucleotide sequence is TGTGCCTTGTGGGAGGTGCGAGAGTTGGGCAAAAAAATCAAGGTATTT. It encodes CALWEVRELGKKIKVF.